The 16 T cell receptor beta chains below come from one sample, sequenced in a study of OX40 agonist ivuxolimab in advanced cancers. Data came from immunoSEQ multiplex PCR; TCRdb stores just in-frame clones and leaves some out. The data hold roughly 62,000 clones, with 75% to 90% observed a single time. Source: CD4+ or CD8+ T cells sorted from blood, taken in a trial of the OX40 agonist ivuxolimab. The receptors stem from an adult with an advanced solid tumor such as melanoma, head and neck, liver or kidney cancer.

The CDR3 spells CASGGTGAYNEQFF. The DNA of the CDR3 is TGTGCCAGCGGAGGGACAGGGGCCTACAATGAGCAGTTCTTC. J is TRBJ2-1 and V is TRBV27; 10 bases fit TRBD1. J was trimmed by 2 bases and V by 8 bases; bases with no gene match: 3. The length of the CDR3 is 14 residues. CDR1 and CDR2 (germline): MNHEY, SMNVEV (reference sequence).

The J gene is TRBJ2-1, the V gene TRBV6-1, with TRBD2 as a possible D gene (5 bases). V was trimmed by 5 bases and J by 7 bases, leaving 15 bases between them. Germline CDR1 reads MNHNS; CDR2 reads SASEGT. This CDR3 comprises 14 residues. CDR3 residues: CASSFGNSPNEQFF. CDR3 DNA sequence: TGTGCCAGCAGTTTCGGGAACTCCCCTAATGAGCAGTTCTTC.

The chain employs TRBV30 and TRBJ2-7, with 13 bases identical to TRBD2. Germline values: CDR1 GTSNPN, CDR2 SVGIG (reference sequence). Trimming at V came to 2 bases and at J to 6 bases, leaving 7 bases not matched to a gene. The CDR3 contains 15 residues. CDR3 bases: TGTGCCTGGAGTCCAGGACTAGCGGGAGCGGGCGAGCAGTACTTC. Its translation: CAWSPGLAGAGEQYF. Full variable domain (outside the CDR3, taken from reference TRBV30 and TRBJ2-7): SQTIHQWPATLVQPVGSPLSLECTVEGTSNPNLYWYRQAAGRGLQLLFYSVGIGQISSEVPQNLSASRPQDRQFILSSKKLLLSDSGFYLCAWSPGLAGAGEQYFGPGTRLTVT.

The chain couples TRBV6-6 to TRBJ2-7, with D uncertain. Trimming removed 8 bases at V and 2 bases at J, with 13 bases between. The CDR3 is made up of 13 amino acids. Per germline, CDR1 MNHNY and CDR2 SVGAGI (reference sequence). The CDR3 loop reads CASQVGFTYEQYF. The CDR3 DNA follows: TGTGCCAGCCAGGTGGGTTTCACCTACGAGCAGTACTTC.

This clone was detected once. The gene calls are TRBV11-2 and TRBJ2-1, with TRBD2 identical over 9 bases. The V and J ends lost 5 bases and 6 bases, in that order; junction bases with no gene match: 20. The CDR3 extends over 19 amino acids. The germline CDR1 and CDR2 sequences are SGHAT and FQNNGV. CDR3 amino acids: CASSKGGGRATYYVNEQFF. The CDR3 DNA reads TGTGCCAGCAGCAAAGGCGGCGGGAGGGCTACCTATTATGTCAATGAGCAGTTCTTC.

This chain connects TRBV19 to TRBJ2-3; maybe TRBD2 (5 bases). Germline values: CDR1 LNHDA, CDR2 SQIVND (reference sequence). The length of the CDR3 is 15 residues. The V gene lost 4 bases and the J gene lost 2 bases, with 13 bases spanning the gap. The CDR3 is CASSTDFSYTDTQYF. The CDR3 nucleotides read TGTGCCAGTAGTACGGACTTTTCGTACACAGATACGCAGTATTTT.

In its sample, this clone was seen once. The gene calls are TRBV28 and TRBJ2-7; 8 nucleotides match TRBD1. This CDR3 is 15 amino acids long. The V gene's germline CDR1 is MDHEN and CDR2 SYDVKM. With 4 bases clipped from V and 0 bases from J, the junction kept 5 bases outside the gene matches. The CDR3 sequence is CASSSSGQGSYEQYF. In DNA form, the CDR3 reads TGTGCCAGCAGTTCTTCCGGACAGGGCTCCTACGAGCAGTACTTC.

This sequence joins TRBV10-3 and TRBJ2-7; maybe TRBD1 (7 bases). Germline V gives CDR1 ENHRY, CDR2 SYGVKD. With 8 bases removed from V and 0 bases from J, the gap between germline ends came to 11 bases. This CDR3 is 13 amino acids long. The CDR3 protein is CAIWRGLSYEQYF. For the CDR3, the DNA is TGTGCCATCTGGAGGGGGCTCTCCTACGAGCAGTACTTC.

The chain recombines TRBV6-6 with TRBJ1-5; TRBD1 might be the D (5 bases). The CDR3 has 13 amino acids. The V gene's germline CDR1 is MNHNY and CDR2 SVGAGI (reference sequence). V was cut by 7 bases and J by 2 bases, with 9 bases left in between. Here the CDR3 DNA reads TGTGCCAGCATTGGGGGGGGCAATCAGCCCCAGCATTTT. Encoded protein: CASIGGGNQPQHF.

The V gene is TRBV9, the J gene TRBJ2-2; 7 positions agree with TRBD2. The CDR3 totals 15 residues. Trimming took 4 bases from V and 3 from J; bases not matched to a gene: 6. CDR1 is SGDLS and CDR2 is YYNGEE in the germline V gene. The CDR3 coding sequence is TGTGCCAGCAGCCCCACCCGGGGGGACACCGGGGAGCTGTTTTTT. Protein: CASSPTRGDTGELFF. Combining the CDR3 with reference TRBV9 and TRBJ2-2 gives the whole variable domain DSGVTQTPKHLITATGQRVTLRCSPRSGDLSVYWYQQSLDQGLQFLIQYYNGEERAKGNILERFSAQQFPDLHSELNLSSLELGDSALYFCASSPTRGDTGELFFGEGSRLTVL.

The DNA of the CDR3 is TGTGCCAGCAGCTTATACGGGACTACCCACAATGAGCAGTTCTTC. Translating gives CASSLYGTTHNEQFF. The chain recombines TRBV7-9 with TRBJ2-1; 7 bases line up with TRBD2. This CDR3 region has 15 residues. Per the germline V gene, CDR1 is SEHNR and CDR2 is FQNEAQ (reference sequence). V lost 2 bases and J lost 5; bases outside the gene matches: 6.

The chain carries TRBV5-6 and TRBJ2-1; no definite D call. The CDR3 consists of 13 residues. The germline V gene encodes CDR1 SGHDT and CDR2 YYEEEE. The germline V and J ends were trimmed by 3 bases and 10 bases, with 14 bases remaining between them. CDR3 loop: CASSSVLSAEQFF. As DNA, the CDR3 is TGTGCCAGCAGCTCGGTACTATCTGCCGAGCAGTTCTTC. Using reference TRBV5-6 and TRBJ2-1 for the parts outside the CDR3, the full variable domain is DAGVTQSPTHLIKTRGQQVTLRCSPKSGHDTVSWYQQALGQGPQFIFQYYEEEERQRGNFPDRFSGHQFPNYSSELNVNALLLGDSALYLCASSSVLSAEQFFGPGTRLTVL.

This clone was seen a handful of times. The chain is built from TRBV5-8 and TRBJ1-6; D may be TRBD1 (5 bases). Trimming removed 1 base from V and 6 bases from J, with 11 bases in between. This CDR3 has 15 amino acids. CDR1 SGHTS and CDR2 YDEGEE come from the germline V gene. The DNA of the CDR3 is TGTGCCAGCAGCTTGTTGAGGGACGGTAATTCACCCCTCCACTTT. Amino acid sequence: CASSLLRDGNSPLHF. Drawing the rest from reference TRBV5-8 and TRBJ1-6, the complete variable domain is EAGVTQSPTHLIKTRGQQATLRCSPISGHTSVYWYQQALGLGLQFLLWYDEGEERNRGNFPPRFSGRQFPNYSSELNVNALELEDSALYLCASSLLRDGNSPLHFGNGTRLTVT.

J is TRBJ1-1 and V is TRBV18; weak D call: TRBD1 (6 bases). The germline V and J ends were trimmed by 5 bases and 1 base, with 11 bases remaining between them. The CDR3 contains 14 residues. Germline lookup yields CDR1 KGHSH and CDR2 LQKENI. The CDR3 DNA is TGTGCCAGCTCAACGACAGGACAGAACACTGAAGCTTTCTTT. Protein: CASSTTGQNTEAFF. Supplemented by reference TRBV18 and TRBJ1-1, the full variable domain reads NAGVMQNPRHLVRRRGQEARLRCSPMKGHSHVYWYRQLPEEGLKFMVYLQKENIIDESGMPKERFSAEFPKEGPSILRIQQVVRGDSAAYFCASSTTGQNTEAFFGQGTRLTVV.

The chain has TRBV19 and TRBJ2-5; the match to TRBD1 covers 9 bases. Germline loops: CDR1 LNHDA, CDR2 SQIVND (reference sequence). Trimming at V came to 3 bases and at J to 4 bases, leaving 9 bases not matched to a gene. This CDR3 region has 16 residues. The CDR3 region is CASSIRQAGQGETQYF. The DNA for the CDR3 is TGTGCCAGTAGTATTCGGCAAGCGGGACAGGGAGAGACCCAGTACTTC.

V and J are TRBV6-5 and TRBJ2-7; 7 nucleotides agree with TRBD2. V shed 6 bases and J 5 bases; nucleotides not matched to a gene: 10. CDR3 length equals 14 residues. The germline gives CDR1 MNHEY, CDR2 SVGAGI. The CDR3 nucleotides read TGTGCCAGCAGCAACCAGCGGGAAGTCCACGAGCAGTACTTC. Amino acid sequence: CASSNQREVHEQYF.